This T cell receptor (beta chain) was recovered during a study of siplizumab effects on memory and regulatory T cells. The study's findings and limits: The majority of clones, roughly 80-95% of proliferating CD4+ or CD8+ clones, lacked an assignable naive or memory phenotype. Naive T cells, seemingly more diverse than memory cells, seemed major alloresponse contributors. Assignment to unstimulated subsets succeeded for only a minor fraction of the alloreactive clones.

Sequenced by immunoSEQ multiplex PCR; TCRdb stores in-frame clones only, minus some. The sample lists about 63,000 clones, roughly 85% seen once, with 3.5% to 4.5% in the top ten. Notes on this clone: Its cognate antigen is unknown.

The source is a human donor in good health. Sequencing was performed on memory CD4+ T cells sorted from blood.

CDR3 loop: CASSMGGDLYGYTF. For the CDR3, the DNA is TGTGCCAGTAGTATGGGAGGGGACCTCTATGGCTACACCTTC. V usage is TRBV19 and J usage is TRBJ1-2, with D perhaps TRBD1 (5 bases). Germline-derived CDR1 and CDR2 are LNHDA and SQIVND (reference sequence). This CDR3 is 14 amino acids long. V lost 3 bases, J lost 4 bases, and 12 bases lay in between.